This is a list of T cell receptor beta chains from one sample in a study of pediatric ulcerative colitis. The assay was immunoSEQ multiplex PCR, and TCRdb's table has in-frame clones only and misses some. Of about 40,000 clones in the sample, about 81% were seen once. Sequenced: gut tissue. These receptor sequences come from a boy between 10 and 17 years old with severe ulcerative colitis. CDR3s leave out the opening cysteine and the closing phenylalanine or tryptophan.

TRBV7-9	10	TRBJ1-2	ASTLARDGYT
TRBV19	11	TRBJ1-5	ASTARRNQPQH
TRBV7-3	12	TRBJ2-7	ASNQYRGLGEQY
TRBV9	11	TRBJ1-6	ASSVVGNSPLH
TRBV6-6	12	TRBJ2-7	ASSYGDSSYEQY
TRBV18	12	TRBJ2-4	ASSPGIAKNIQY
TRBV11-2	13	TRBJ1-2	ASSLDPTRNYGYT
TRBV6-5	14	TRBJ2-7	ASSYSPFVGGSEQY
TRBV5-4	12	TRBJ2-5	ASSLQGQQETQY
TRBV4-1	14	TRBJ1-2	ASSPSPGAPTYGYT
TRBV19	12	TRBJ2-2	ASSPGDWGGELF
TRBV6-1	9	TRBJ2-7	ASGSLHEQY
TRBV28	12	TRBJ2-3	ASSSGAGTDTQY